The next 32 T cell receptor beta chains were all read from a single sample in a study of blood T cell repertoires in COVID-19. Clones were read by immunoSEQ multiplex PCR, and TCRdb kept only the in-frame ones, dropping some. The table lists 100,000 to 130,000 clones, roughly 90% of them singletons. Material for sequencing was peripheral blood. These receptors originate from a man aged 35-49 years with active or convalescent COVID-19.

There are a few counts of this clone. The chain uses TRBV27 and TRBJ2-1; 9 bases are shared with TRBD2. Trimming at V came to 8 bases and at J to 5 bases, leaving 13 bases not matched to a gene. CDR3 length: 16 amino acids. Germline CDR1 MNHEY, CDR2 SMNVEV (reference sequence). The CDR3: CASLLLGAGGNNEQFF. CDR3 sequence (DNA): TGTGCCAGCCTGCTCCTCGGGGCGGGAGGGAACAATGAGCAGTTCTTC.

V gene TRBV28 combines with J gene TRBJ2-7; possibly TRBD2 for D (6 bases). The V gene's germline CDR1 is MDHEN and CDR2 SYDVKM. V was cut by 10 bases and J by 4 bases, with 14 bases left in between. The CDR3 spans 12 residues. In DNA, the CDR3 is TGTGCCACCTCTCCCGGAGGGTACGAGCAGTACTTC. Its translation: CATSPGGYEQYF.

This chain joins TRBV28 and TRBJ1-6; 7 bases are shared with TRBD1. From germline, CDR1 is MDHEN and CDR2 SYDVKM. V shed 8 bases, J shed 5 bases, and the junction held 6 bases outside the gene matches. The CDR3 loop spans 14 amino acids. Here the CDR3 reads CASRAGGNNSPLHF. The CDR3 DNA follows: TGTGCCAGCCGGGCAGGGGGGAATAATTCACCCCTCCACTTT.

The rearrangement joins TRBV19 to TRBJ1-2; D perhaps matches TRBD1 (6 bases). Trimming pared 1 base from V and 10 bases from J, leaving 13 bases between. The CDR3 contains 13 residues. Germline V gives CDR1 LNHDA, CDR2 SQIVND (reference sequence). CDR3 sequence reads: CASSIVTGKYYTF. Here the CDR3 DNA reads TGTGCCAGTAGTATAGTAACAGGGAAGTACTACACCTTC.

The rearrangement uses TRBV9 and TRBJ2-7, with D tentatively TRBD1 (5 bases). The germline V gene has CDR1 SGDLS and CDR2 YYNGEE. V shed 0 bases and J shed 6 bases, with 16 bases lying between them. This CDR3 has 15 amino acids. This CDR3 is CASSVGGRAMGEQYF. The CDR3 nucleotides are TGTGCCAGCAGCGTAGGAGGCAGGGCCATGGGCGAGCAGTACTTC.

The CDR3 nucleotides are TGTGCCAGCAGCTTAAAGATTAGCTCCTACGAGCAGTACTTC. It encodes CASSLKISSYEQYF. This chain links TRBV7-6 with TRBJ2-7; D unresolved. Trimming took 2 bases from V and 0 from J, leaving 8 bases between them. The CDR3 has 14 amino acids. Germline V gene data show CDR1 as SGHVS and CDR2 as FNYEAQ.

The CDR3 is CASSSRDRASYEQYF. CDR3 coding DNA: TGTGCCAGCAGCTCCCGGGACAGGGCCTCCTACGAGCAGTACTTC. V usage is TRBV11-2 and J usage is TRBJ2-7; 9 nucleotides line up with TRBD1. Trimming removed 4 bases from V and 0 bases from J; junction bases left unmatched: 4. CDR1 and CDR2 (germline): SGHAT, FQNNGV. The CDR3 runs 15 residues.

The rearrangement uses TRBV6-5 and TRBJ2-7, with 9 bases identical to TRBD1. V was clipped by 7 bases and J by 1 base; unmatched bases: 5. The germline CDR1 and CDR2 sequences are MNHEY and SVGAGI. The CDR3 consists of 14 residues. CDR3 sequence: CASIRGQGSYEQYF. DNA of the CDR3: TGTGCCAGCATTCGGGGACAGGGTTCCTACGAGCAGTACTTC.

V usage is TRBV5-1 and J usage is TRBJ2-5; D perhaps matches TRBD2 (7 bases). CDR1 is SGHRS and CDR2 is YFSETQ in the germline V gene. Trimming cost V 0 bases and J 2 bases, with 14 bases left between them. The CDR3 is 16 residues long. CDR3 bases: TGCGCCAGCAGCTTGGAGGGGGGGGCCCCACAAGAGACCCAGTACTTC. It codes for CASSLEGGAPQETQYF.

This clone was seen more than once but under ten times. The chain couples TRBV19 to TRBJ1-1; D not resolved. CDR1 and CDR2 (germline): LNHDA, SQIVND (reference sequence). This CDR3 is 14 amino acids long. Trimming shortened V by 0 bases and J by 8 bases, and 13 bases separated the two germline ends. The CDR3 protein is CASSIDFRSMEAFF. As DNA, the CDR3 is TGTGCCAGTAGTATAGATTTTCGGTCCATGGAAGCTTTCTTT.

The V call is TRBV9, the J call TRBJ1-5, with no clear D. V shed 4 bases and J shed 3 bases, with 14 bases lying between them. The CDR3 consists of 15 residues. CDR1 SGDLS and CDR2 YYNGEE come from the germline V gene. CDR3 bases: TGTGCCAGCAGCCCCGGTCCAGGCCCCAATCAGCCCCAGCATTTT. Its protein product is CASSPGPGPNQPQHF.

The chain uses TRBV6-2 or TRBV6-3 and TRBJ1-1, with D maybe TRBD1 (6 bases). The CDR3 is 14 amino acids. The V end was cut by 5 bases, the J end by 0 bases, with 10 bases between. Per germline, CDR1 MNHEY and CDR2 SVGEGT. CDR3 sequence: CASSPRQVNTEAFF. As DNA, the CDR3 is TGTGCCAGCAGTCCCCGACAGGTGAACACTGAAGCTTTCTTT.

The chain carries TRBV7-6 and TRBJ2-5; weak D call: TRBD2 (6 bases). Germline V gives CDR1 SGHVS, CDR2 FNYEAQ. The CDR3 sequence is 17 residues long. The V and J ends lost 4 bases and 2 bases respectively, with 20 bases between them. CDR3 amino acids: CASSSLDGSGSQETQYF. CDR3 coding DNA: TGTGCCAGCAGCTCCCTTGACGGGAGTGGCTCTCAAGAGACCCAGTACTTC.

The V gene is TRBV15, the J gene TRBJ1-3; 12 positions match TRBD1. This CDR3 spans 23 amino acids. Per germline, CDR1 LNHNV and CDR2 YYDKDF (reference sequence). V lost 1 base to trimming and J lost 1 base; unmatched junction nucleotides: 20. The CDR3 region has the DNA TGTGCCACCAGCAGAGTCCCGGGACAGGGGGCGATAGGGACAGAAAGTTCTGGAAACACCATATATTTT. Its translation is CATSRVPGQGAIGTESSGNTIYF. The whole variable domain, filled in from reference TRBV15 and TRBJ1-3, reads DAMVIQNPRYQVTQFGKPVTLSCSQTLNHNVMYWYQQKSSQAPKLLFHYYDKDFNNEADTPDNFQSRRPNTSFCFLDIRSPGLGDTAMYLCATSRVPGQGAIGTESSGNTIYFGEGSWLTVV.

The chain couples TRBV7-2 to TRBJ1-3, with TRBD1 identical over 7 bases. Germline V gene lookup returns CDR1 SGHTA and CDR2 FQGNSA. V lost 4 bases, J lost 9 bases, and 6 bases stayed unmatched. This CDR3 has 13 residues. DNA of the CDR3: TGTGCCAGCAGCTCACGACAGGGTGGCACCATATATTTT. This encodes CASSSRQGGTIYF.

The genes are TRBV7-2 and TRBJ2-1; 7 positions agree with TRBD1. The CDR3 extends over 15 amino acids. CDR1 and CDR2 from the germline V gene are SGHTA and FQGNSA. V shed 5 bases and J 2 bases; nucleotides not matched to a gene: 6. As DNA, the CDR3 is TGTGCCAGCAGCCTCGACAGGGCTCCCTACAATGAGCAGTTCTTC. Its translation is CASSLDRAPYNEQFF.

The J gene is TRBJ1-1, the V gene TRBV7-8; a possible D gene is TRBD1 (5 bases). In germline, CDR1 is SGHVS, CDR2 FQNEAQ. Trimming shortened V by 2 bases and J by 3 bases, and 7 bases separated the two germline ends. The CDR3 consists of 13 residues. The CDR3 is CASSLTRDTEAFF. The CDR3, as DNA: TGTGCCAGCAGCTTAACCAGGGACACTGAAGCTTTCTTT.

This clone was detected once. This chain links TRBV9 with TRBJ1-4, with a weak D call TRBD1 (6 bases). In germline, CDR1 is SGDLS, CDR2 YYNGEE. V lost 4 bases and J 8 bases, leaving 21 bases between the germline ends. The CDR3 runs to 16 residues. The CDR3 region has the DNA TGTGCCAGCAGCCCTCCTCAGGGAGAGGGGGAAGAAAAACTGTTTTTT. Protein sequence: CASSPPQGEGEEKLFF.

The V and J genes are TRBV7-3 and TRBJ1-1; no clear D gene. Trimming removed 3 bases from V and 2 bases from J, with 22 bases in between. Germline-derived CDR1 and CDR2 are SGHTA and FQGTGA. This CDR3 spans 18 amino acids. CDR3 protein: CASSLAPLGISDNTEAFF. The CDR3 DNA is TGTGCCAGCAGCTTGGCCCCTCTCGGGATCTCCGACAACACTGAAGCTTTCTTT.

In its sample, this clone was seen once. The rearrangement joins TRBV5-4 to TRBJ1-2, with D possibly TRBD1 on 6 matching bases. Germline assignment: CDR1 SGHNT and CDR2 YYREEE (reference sequence). The CDR3 totals 14 residues. V was pared by 3 bases and J by 13 bases, with 22 bases between. Here the CDR3 reads CASSWISGGERVTF. The CDR3 region has the DNA TGTGCCAGCAGCTGGATAAGCGGGGGCGAAAGAGTCACCTTC.

The J gene is TRBJ1-6, the V gene TRBV30; D gene ambiguous. V shed 5 bases and J shed 10 bases, with 12 bases lying between them. The germline gives CDR1 GTSNPN, CDR2 SVGIG (reference sequence). CDR3 length: 12 residues. CDR3 residues: CAWFRTLSPLHF. In nucleotides, the CDR3 is TGTGCCTGGTTCAGGACTCTGTCACCCCTCCACTTT.

In this sample, this clone turned up once. CDR3 residues: CASSPFRARVGAEAFF. The CDR3 DNA sequence: TGTGCCAGCAGCCCGTTTAGAGCGAGGGTAGGCGCTGAAGCTTTCTTT. The V gene is TRBV7-2, the J gene TRBJ1-1; D gene unclear. Germline V lookup: CDR1 SGHTA, CDR2 FQGNSA. The CDR3 has 16 residues. Trimming took 5 bases from V and 6 from J, leaving 22 bases between them.

J is TRBJ2-1 and V is TRBV3-1 (or the pseudogene TRBV3-2); the match to TRBD2 covers 9 bases. Trimming removed 3 bases from V and 7 bases from J; junction bases left unmatched: 4. The CDR3 has 14 amino acids. From germline, CDR1 is LGHDT and CDR2 YNNKEL (reference sequence). The DNA for the CDR3 is TGTGCCAGCAGCCAGGGACTAGCCAGGAATGAGCAGTTCTTC. Translated, it gives CASSQGLARNEQFF.

This clone occurred once. This chain links TRBV5-6 with TRBJ1-3, with D unclear. CDR1 is SGHDT and CDR2 is YYEEEE in the germline V gene. Between the trimmed V and J ends, which lost 4 bases and 0 bases, there was a span of 5 bases. The CDR3 length is 13 residues. The CDR3, as DNA: TGTGCCAGCAGCCCCCTCTCTGGAAACACCATATATTTT. Amino acids: CASSPLSGNTIYF.

The rearrangement uses TRBV19 and TRBJ2-2, with 10 bases that match TRBD1. Germline CDR1 and CDR2: LNHDA and SQIVND (reference sequence). The CDR3 runs 15 residues. Trimming removed 3 bases from V and 6 bases from J; junction bases left unmatched: 4. In nucleotides, the CDR3 is TGTGCCAGTAGTATTGGCGGGACAGGGGCCGGGGAGCTGTTTTTT. This encodes CASSIGGTGAGELFF.

This chain connects TRBV9 to TRBJ2-1; D possibly corresponds to TRBD2 (5 bases). The CDR3 extends over 13 amino acids. V was cut by 0 bases and J by 9 bases, with 10 bases left in between. The germline V gene has CDR1 SGDLS and CDR2 YYNGEE. The CDR3 bases are TGTGCCAGCAGCGTAGAGCTTGAGGGTGAGCAGTTCTTC. Its protein product is CASSVELEGEQFF.

This chain joins TRBV9 and TRBJ1-3, with 7 bases aligning to TRBD1. Losses at the gene ends were 4 bases for V and 4 bases for J; bases not matched to a gene: 20. The CDR3 is made up of 19 amino acids. The germline V gene has CDR1 SGDLS and CDR2 YYNGEE. The CDR3 nucleotides read TGTGCCAGCAGCCCGAGCCTGGGGACAGTCGCCACGGGGGGAAACACCATATATTTT. Translation: CASSPSLGTVATGGNTIYF.

The CDR3 DNA reads TGTGCCAGCACATTAGCCGACAGACAAAGCCAGCCCCAGCATTTT. Translated: CASTLADRQSQPQHF. This rearrangement joins TRBV28 to TRBJ1-5; a possible D gene is TRBD1 (5 bases). V shed 7 bases and J shed 7 bases, with 20 bases lying between them. Per the germline V gene, CDR1 is MDHEN and CDR2 is SYDVKM. The length of the CDR3 is 15 residues. Combining the CDR3 with reference TRBV28 and TRBJ1-5 gives the whole variable domain DVKVTQSSRYLVKRTGEKVFLECVQDMDHENMFWYRQDPGLGLRLIYFSYDVKMKEKGDIPEGYSVSREKKERFSLILESASTNQTSMYLCASTLADRQSQPQHFGDGTRLSIL.

This rearrangement joins TRBV5-1 to TRBJ2-7, with TRBD1 matching 9 bases. The CDR3 is 17 residues long. V shed 4 bases and J 6 bases; nucleotides not matched to a gene: 17. CDR1 and CDR2 from the germline V gene are SGHRS and YFSETQ. CDR3 coding DNA: TGCGCCAGCAGCCTAACCCCTTCCGGGACAGGGTCTTCCGAGCAGTACTTC. Amino acids: CASSLTPSGTGSSEQYF.

V is TRBV7-2 and J is TRBJ2-4; 8 bases are shared with TRBD2. V dropped 8 bases and J dropped 2; count of bases not matched to a gene: 14. CDR3 length: 17 amino acids. Germline lookup yields CDR1 SGHTA and CDR2 FQGNSA. This chain's CDR3 is CASSPQAAGVSKNIQYF. The CDR3 DNA is TGTGCCAGCTCCCCCCAAGCAGCGGGAGTCTCCAAAAACATTCAGTACTTC.

For this clone: The same CDR3 arises from other DNA sequences in this sample as well. V gene TRBV18 combines with J gene TRBJ1-4; D unresolved. The CDR3 is 14 residues long. Germline V gene sequence: CDR1 KGHSH, CDR2 LQKENI. The V end was cut by 5 bases, the J end by 0 bases, with 7 bases between. CDR3 bases: TGTGCCAGCTCATCAGTTGCAACTAATGAAAAACTGTTTTTT. As protein: CASSSVATNEKLFF.

This chain connects TRBV28 to TRBJ1-2; 10 bases line up with TRBD1. Trimming took 5 bases from V and 2 from J; bases not matched to a gene: 8. CDR1 MDHEN and CDR2 SYDVKM come from the germline V gene. CDR3 length: 16 residues. The CDR3 DNA reads as TGTGCCAGCAGTCCACATCCGGGACAGGGGAACTATGGCTACACCTTC. It translates to CASSPHPGQGNYGYTF.